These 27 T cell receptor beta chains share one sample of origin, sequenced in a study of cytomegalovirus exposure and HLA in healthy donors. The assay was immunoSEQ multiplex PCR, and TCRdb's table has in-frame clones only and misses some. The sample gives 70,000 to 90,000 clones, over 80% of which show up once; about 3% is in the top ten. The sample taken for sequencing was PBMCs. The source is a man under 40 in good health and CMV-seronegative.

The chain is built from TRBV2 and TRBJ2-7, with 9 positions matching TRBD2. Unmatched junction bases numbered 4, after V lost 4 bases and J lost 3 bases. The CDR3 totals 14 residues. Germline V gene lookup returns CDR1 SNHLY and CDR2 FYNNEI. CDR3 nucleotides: TGTGCCAGCAGTGTGGCGGGGGGGCTCTACGAGCAGTACGTC. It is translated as CASSVAGGLYEQYV.

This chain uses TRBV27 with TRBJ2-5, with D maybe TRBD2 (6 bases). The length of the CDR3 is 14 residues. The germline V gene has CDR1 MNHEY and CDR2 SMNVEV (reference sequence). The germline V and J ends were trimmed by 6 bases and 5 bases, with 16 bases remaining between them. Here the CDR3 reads CASRSPGGEETQYF. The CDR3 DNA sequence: TGTGCCAGCAGGTCACCCGGGGGTGAGGAGACCCAGTACTTC.

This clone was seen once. The CDR3 loop reads CASSYGRNQPQHF. DNA of the CDR3: TGTGCCAGCAGTTACGGCCGCAATCAGCCCCAGCATTTT. V gene TRBV6-5 combines with J gene TRBJ1-5; D call uncertain. V was pared by 2 bases and J by 2 bases, with 4 bases between. Per the germline V gene, CDR1 is MNHEY and CDR2 is SVGAGI. The CDR3 sequence is 13 residues long.

CDR3 protein: CASSQSMGTGDPEAFF. The CDR3 DNA sequence: TGTGCCAGCAGCCAATCCATGGGGACAGGGGACCCTGAAGCTTTCTTT. V and J are TRBV16 and TRBJ1-1; 10 nucleotides line up with TRBD1. The CDR3 loop spans 16 amino acids. Germline V gene lookup returns CDR1 KGHSY and CDR2 FQNENV. V was clipped by 0 bases and J by 6 bases; unmatched bases: 7.

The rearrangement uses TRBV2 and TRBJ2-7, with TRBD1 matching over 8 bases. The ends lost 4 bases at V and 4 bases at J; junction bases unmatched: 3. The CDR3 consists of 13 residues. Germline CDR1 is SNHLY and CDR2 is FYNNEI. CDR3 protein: CASSGTGLYEQYV. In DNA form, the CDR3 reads TGTGCCAGCAGTGGGACAGGGCTTTACGAGCAGTACGTC.

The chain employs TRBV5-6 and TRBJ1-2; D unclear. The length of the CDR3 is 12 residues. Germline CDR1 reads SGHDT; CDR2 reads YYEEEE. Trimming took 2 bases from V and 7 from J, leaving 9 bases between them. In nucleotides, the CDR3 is TGTGCCAGCAGCTTTCCACTTTCTGGCTACACCTTC. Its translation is CASSFPLSGYTF. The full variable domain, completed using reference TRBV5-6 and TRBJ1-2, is DAGVTQSPTHLIKTRGQQVTLRCSPKSGHDTVSWYQQALGQGPQFIFQYYEEEERQRGNFPDRFSGHQFPNYSSELNVNALLLGDSALYLCASSFPLSGYTFGSGTRLTVV.

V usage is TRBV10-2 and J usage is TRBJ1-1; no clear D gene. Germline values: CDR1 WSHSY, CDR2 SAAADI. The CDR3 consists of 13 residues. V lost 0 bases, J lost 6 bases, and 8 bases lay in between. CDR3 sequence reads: CASSESDGAEAFF. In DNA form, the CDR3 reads TGCGCCAGCAGTGAGTCGGACGGGGCTGAAGCTTTCTTT.

The CDR3 DNA sequence: TGTGCCAGCAGCCTGACTAGCGGAGAGTACAATGAGCAGTTCTTC. This gives the protein CASSLTSGEYNEQFF. The chain joins TRBV7-3 to TRBJ2-1; 9 bases agree with TRBD2. Per germline, CDR1 SGHTA and CDR2 FQGTGA. Trimming cost V 5 bases and J 4 bases; bases outside gene matches: 6. The CDR3 is 15 residues long.

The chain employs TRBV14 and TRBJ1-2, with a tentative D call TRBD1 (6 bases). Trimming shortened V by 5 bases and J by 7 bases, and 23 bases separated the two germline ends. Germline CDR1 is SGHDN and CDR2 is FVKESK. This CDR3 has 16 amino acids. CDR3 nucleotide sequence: TGTGCCAGCAGCGAAACATATTCCACAGGGCTGGGTGGCTACACCTTC. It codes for CASSETYSTGLGGYTF. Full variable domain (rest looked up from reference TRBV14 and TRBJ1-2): EAGVTQFPSHSVIEKGQTVTLRCDPISGHDNLYWYRRVMGKEIKFLLHFVKESKQDESGMPNNRFLAERTGGTYSTLKVQPAELEDSGVYFCASSETYSTGLGGYTFGSGTRLTVV.

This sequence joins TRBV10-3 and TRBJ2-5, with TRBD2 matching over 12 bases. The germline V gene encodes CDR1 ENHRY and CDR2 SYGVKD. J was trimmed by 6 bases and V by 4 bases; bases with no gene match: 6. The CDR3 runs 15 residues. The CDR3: CAISALTSGRKTQYF. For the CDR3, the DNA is TGTGCCATCAGTGCATTGACTAGCGGGAGAAAGACCCAGTACTTC.

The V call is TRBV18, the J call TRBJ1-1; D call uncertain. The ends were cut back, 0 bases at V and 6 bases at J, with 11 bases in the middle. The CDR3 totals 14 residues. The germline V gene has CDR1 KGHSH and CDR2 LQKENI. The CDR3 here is CASSPPGEEAEAFF. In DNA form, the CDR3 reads TGTGCCAGCTCACCACCGGGAGAGGAGGCTGAAGCTTTCTTT.

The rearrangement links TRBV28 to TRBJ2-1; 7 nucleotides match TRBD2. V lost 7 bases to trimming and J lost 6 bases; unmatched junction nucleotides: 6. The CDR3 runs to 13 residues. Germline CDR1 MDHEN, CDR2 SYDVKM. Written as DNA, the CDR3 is TGTGCCAGCACCGAATCGGGGGGCAATGAGCAGTTCTTC. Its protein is CASTESGGNEQFF.

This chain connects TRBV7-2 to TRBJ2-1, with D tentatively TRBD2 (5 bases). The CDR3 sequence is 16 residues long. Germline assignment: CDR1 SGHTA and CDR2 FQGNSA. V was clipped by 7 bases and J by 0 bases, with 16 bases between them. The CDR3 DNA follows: TGTGCCAGCATCTCGTCGCCGGGGTCCTCCTACAATGAGCAGTTCTTC. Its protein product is CASISSPGSSYNEQFF.

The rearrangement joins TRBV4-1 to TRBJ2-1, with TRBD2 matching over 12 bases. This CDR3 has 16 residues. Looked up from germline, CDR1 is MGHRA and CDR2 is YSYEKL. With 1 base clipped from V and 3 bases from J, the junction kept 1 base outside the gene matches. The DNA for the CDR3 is TGCGCCAGCAGCCAAGGGACTAGCGGGATCTACAATGAGCAGTTCTTC. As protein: CASSQGTSGIYNEQFF.

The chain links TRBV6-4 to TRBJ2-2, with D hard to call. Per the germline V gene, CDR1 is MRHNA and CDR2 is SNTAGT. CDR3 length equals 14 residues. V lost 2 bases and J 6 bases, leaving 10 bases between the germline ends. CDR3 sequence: CASSDQFSSGELFF. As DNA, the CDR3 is TGTGCCAGCAGTGACCAGTTTTCGTCCGGGGAGCTGTTTTTT.

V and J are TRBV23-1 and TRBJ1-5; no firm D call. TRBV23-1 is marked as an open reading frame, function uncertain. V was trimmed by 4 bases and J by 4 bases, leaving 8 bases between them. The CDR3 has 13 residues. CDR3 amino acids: CASSLQRNQPQHF. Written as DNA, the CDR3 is TGCGCCAGCAGTCTACAGAGAAATCAGCCCCAGCATTTT.

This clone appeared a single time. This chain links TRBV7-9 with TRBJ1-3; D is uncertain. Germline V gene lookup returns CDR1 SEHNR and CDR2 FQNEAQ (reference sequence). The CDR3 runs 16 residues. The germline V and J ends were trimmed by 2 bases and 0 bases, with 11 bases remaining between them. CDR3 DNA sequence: TGTGCCAGCAGCTTAAGGCCGGGAGACTCTGGAAACACCATATATTTT. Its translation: CASSLRPGDSGNTIYF. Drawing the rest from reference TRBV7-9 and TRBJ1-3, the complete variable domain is DTGVSQNPRHKITKRGQNVTFRCDPISEHNRLYWYRQTLGQGPEFLTYFQNEAQLEKSRLLSDRFSAERPKGSFSTLEIQRTEQGDSAMYLCASSLRPGDSGNTIYFGEGSWLTVV.

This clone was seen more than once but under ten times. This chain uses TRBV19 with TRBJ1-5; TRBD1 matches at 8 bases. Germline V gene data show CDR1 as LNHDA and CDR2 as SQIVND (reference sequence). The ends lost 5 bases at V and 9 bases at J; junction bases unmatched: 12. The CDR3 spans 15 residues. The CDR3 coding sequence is TGTGCCAGTAGTTCCCAATCCCGGACAGGGCGGCCCCAGCATTTT. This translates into CASSSQSRTGRPQHF.

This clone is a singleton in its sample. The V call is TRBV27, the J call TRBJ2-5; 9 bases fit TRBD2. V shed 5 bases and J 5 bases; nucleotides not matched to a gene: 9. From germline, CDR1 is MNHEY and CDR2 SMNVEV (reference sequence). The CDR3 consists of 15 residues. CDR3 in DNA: TGTGCCAGCAGTGACTTAGCGGGAGATCCGGAGACCCAGTACTTC. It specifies CASSDLAGDPETQYF.

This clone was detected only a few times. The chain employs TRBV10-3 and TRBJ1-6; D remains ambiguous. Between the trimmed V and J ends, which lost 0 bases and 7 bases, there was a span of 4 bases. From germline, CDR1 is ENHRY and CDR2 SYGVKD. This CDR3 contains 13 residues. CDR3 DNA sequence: TGTGCCATCAGTGAGTCGGAGAATTCACCCCTCCACTTT. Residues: CAISESENSPLHF.

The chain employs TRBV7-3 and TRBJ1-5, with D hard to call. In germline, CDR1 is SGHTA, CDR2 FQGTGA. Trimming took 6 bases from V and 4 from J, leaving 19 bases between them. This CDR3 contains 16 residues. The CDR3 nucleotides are TGTGCCAGCAGTGGGTTTGGACTAGTACGAAATCAGCCCCAGCATTTT. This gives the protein CASSGFGLVRNQPQHF. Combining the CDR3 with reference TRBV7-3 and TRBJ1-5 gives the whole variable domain GAGVSQTPSNKVTEKGKYVELRCDPISGHTALYWYRQSLGQGPEFLIYFQGTGAADDSGLPNDRFFAVRPEGSVSTLKIQRTERGDSAVYLCASSGFGLVRNQPQHFGDGTRLSIL.

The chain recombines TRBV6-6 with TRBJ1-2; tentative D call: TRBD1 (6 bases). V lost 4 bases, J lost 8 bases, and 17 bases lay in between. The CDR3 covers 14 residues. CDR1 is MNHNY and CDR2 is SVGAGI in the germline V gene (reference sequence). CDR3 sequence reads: CASSSQGMIGGYTF. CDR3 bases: TGTGCCAGCAGTTCCCAGGGGATGATCGGGGGCTACACCTTC.

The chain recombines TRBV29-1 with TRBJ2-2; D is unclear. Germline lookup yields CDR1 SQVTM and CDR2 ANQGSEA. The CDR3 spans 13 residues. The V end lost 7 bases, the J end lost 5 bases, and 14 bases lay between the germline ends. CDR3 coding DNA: TGCAGCGGCAGACACAGTGGGACCGGGGAGCTGTTTTTT. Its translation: CSGRHSGTGELFF.

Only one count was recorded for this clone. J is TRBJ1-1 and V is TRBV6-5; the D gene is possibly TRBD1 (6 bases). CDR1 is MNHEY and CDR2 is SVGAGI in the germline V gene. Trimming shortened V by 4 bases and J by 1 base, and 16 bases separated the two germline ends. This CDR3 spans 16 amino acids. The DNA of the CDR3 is TGTGCCAGCAGTTCAGACCTCAGGGGAGCGAACACTGAAGCTTTCTTT. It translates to CASSSDLRGANTEAFF.

The CDR3 is CAIGGDAGVRYTF. DNA of the CDR3: TGTGCCATCGGGGGTGATGCGGGGGTGCGTTACACCTTC. This chain links TRBV10-3 with TRBJ1-2; tentative D call: TRBD1 (5 bases). Trimming removed 8 bases from V and 11 bases from J, with 21 bases in between. Germline CDR1 ENHRY, CDR2 SYGVKD. The CDR3 is made up of 13 amino acids.

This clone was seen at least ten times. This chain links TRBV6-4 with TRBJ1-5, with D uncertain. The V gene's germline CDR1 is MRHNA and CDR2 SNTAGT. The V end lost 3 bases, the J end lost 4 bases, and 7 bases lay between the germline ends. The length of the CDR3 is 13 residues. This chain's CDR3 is CASSETPNQPQHF. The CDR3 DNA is TGTGCCAGCAGTGAGACACCTAATCAGCCCCAGCATTTT.

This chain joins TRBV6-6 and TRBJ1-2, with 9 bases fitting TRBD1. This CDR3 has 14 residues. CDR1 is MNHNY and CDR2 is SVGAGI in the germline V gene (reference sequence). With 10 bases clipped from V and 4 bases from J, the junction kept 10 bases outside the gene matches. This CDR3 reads CATKDRGVSYGYTF. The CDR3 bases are TGTGCCACCAAAGACAGGGGGGTTAGCTATGGCTACACCTTC.